This paragraph reports one TCR beta chain. In its sample, this clone was seen a few times. Its antigen is unknown. Per-base quality was not reported, and no clone a single base away is much larger than it. The data are from a study of blood T cell repertoires in COVID-19 (dated by TCRdb to 2018 to 2020). About the investigation overall: The collaborator samples originated in the United States, Italy and Spain and spanned the acute and convalescent phases of COVID-19. The material from the prospective study consisted of cDNA or gDNA derived from T cells, B-cell-depleted T cells, or PBMCs. The dataset comprised deeply sampled blood TCRbeta repertoires from subjects exposed to, actively infected with, or recovered from COVID-19. The repertoires were made available in a free public database intended to serve as a resource for research on the immune response to SARS-CoV-2. The samples were drawn from the first 160 participants of the ongoing ImmuneRACE study and from 1,254 subjects provided by 6 global collaborators. Nearly every sample came with metadata listing a de-identified subject ID, COVID-19 status, age in years and sex. HLA class I and class II types, where available, came from metadata supplied by the sample provider rather than from assay-based typing. Study-wide findings and limitations: How much clinical and demographic metadata was included differed by source and by participant, and the metadata was provided uncurated.

TCRbeta CDR3 regions were amplified from genomic DNA using the immunoSEQ Assay, a bias-controlled multiplex PCR. Per the original workflow: Within the assay, amplification of reference gene primers was used to estimate how many nucleated cells each sample contained. To quantify the absolute abundance of each unique TCRbeta CDR3 rearrangement, sequence reads were collapsed and filtered. For each sample, productive Simpson clonality was calculated as the square root of Simpson's diversity index over productive rearrangements. The clones in this table, taken by TCRdb from immuneACCESS, are in-frame only. Not every clone is retained; where verified, under half of the shortfall comes from an unresolved V gene, and the cause of the rest is unknown. Clone size and V and J calls were adopted from that table, with D and trimming inferred from the DNA. For this sample the table gives a few hundred thousand clones, of which over 75% were detected only once. Approximately 7.8% of the sample is in the top ten clones.

The cysteine opens and the phenylalanine closes a CDR3 of 13 amino acids. Here the CDR3 DNA is all that survives: 39 bases in frame from base 1. Cut back by 5 bases and 2 bases, the V and J ends lie 7 bases apart. The germline V gene (reference sequence) sets CDR1 to SEHNR and CDR2 to FQNEAQ. A second Seattle source provided samples from volunteer blood donors who had recovered from COVID-19. Each collaborating institution followed its own protocols to collect whole blood in K2EDTA tubes. For TCRbeta analysis, collaborators shipped samples in one of three forms: frozen whole blood, isolated PBMCs, or DNA extracted from either of those sample types.

This TCR derives from a woman in her forties or fifties who had recovered from COVID-19. The receptor chain draws on TRBV7-9 and TRBJ1-3, with the D gene not confidently named. The sample consisted of peripheral blood. CDR3 sequence: CASSRETGNTIYF. The bases read TGTGCCAGCAGCCGGGAAACTGGAAACACCATATATTTT.